This TCR beta chain is drawn from a study of shared clonotypes between healthy human individuals (dated by TCRdb to 2020 to 2022). With respect to the entire study: Three men and two women, aged 18 to 49 years, made up the cohort. For each donor, three plates each were used for CD4 naive and CD4 memory, two plates were used for CD8 naive, and one plate was used for CD8 memory. Blood TCR repertoires of four to six healthy adults were deeply sequenced to estimate repertoire size and the extent of clonotype sharing between individuals. Libraries were prepared and TCR repertoires were sequenced by different laboratories using diverse techniques, in order to increase sequencing depth and limit assay-specific biases. Between about 0.85 and 8.9 billion PBMCs per donor were obtained by leukapheresis. The research as a whole found: Sampling was limited to blood, and TCR repertoires in tissue likely differ from TCR repertoires in blood. Higher generation probabilities were observed for clonotypes shared by all four sorted-subset donors than for non-shared clonotypes. About 5% of naive CD4, more than 3% of naive CD8, approximately 2.2% of memory CD4, and around 0.42% of memory CD8 clonotypes were shared across several donors. Incomplete sequencing was indicated by rarefaction of sorted-subset datasets, despite the large sequencing depth. The genetic and exposure-history diversity represented was limited by the small number of donors. Based on pairwise subsampling, the degree of clonotype sharing among donors was expected to be affected by sequencing depth. Estimated clonotype richness was generally larger for naive than for memory subsets.

Using the deep immunoSEQ assay, TCR CDR3 regions were amplified from genomic DNA by multiplex PCR. For each cell subset, the extracted genomic DNA was distributed evenly across all wells of several immunoSEQ 96-well plates, and each plate served as one replicate. For sorted subsets, each replicate PCR was loaded with 150 to 250 ng genomic DNA, equivalent to 32,000 or so T cell genomes. Purified libraries were measured with a Qubit 3.0 fluorometer, size-checked on a Bioanalyzer 2100, and measured again with the KAPA Library Quantification kit. A separate single-read 150-cycle Illumina NextSeq 550 flow cell was used to sequence each immunoSEQ 96-well plate. In the paper's pipeline: The immunoSEQ output contained only junctional sequences without quality scores, so filtering could not match that applied to full-length reads. Sequences were annotated with PyIR, a Python wrapper for IgBLAST v1.9, and V/J genes and CDR3 were assigned using IMGT germline references. Any read was removed if the V/J assignment was weak (E-value above 1e-6), the CDR3 was missing, or the read contained stop codons, out-of-frame junctions, or ambiguous translated residues. A V3J clonotype was defined by an identical inferred V gene, J gene, and CDR3 amino acid sequence. To compute the percentage overlap between repertoires, the number of shared unique clonotypes was divided by the size of the smaller repertoire. RTK rarefaction, the Chao1 estimator, and Recon v2.1 estimates of unobserved clonotypes were used to assess repertoire richness. For all TCRbeta clonotypes obtained by the gDNA method from several donors, generation probabilities were computed with OLGA. This immuneACCESS table, as held by TCRdb, lists in-frame sequences with V and J called but not all clones. Of the missing ones, under half trace to an unresolved V gene in checked studies; the others have no known cause. V, J and clone size are taken as reported in that table, and D and trimming were inferred from the DNA itself. Here the sample has around 610,000 clones; around 96% occur a single time. Around 0.1% of the sample is taken by the ten largest.

V gives up 2 bases and J gives up 0 bases, and the segment between their germline ends measures 14 bases. Sequences LGHNA (CDR1) and YNFKEQ (CDR2) are obtained from the germline V gene. The CDR3 starts with the cysteine, ends with the phenylalanine, and has 17 residues. Of the read, only the CDR3 DNA is kept; its 51 bases are in frame from base 1. CD8 naive samples were CD45RO-negative cells positively selected for CCR7, giving a CD45RA+CCR7+ population that excluded TemRA cells. The donors were healthy, HIV-negative adults who had no recently reported acute infections or vaccinations. Only Caucasian adults living in Nashville, Tennessee, USA were represented among the donors. Blood was collected by leukapheresis, and PBMCs were isolated by Ficoll-Histopaque density gradient centrifugation and then cryopreserved in liquid nitrogen vapor phase. Analytical flow cytometry was used to check the purity and quantity of each magnetically sorted T cell population. Each sorted fraction had its genomic DNA isolated and then quantified by UV absorbance on a Nanodrop 2000c.

Of note for this clone: What this receptor recognizes is not known. The record has no base qualities; no much larger clone is one base away.

The material sequenced was naive CD8+ T cells sorted from blood. The meaning of the sample's cell subset or site label: CD45RA+CCR7+. The clonotype originates from a woman in her 30s in good health. Recombination linked TRBV4-2 to TRBJ2-1; TRBD2 is perhaps the D gene, given 5 matching bases. The CDR3 reads CASSQFISSSSYNEQFF. In nucleotide form, the sequence is TGTGCCAGCAGCCAATTTATCTCTAGCAGCTCCTACAATGAGCAGTTCTTC.